The table lists the clone carrying this TCR beta chain with many counts. TCRdb independently ran MiXCR on the 5' RACE reads; one entry per CDR3 protein. The sample lists roughly 570,000 distinct CDR3 sequences, around 9.6% seen once, with 2.5% to 3.5% in the top ten. The CDR3 totals 14 residues. The germline gives CDR1 LGHNA, CDR2 YSLEER. Deletions cut 0 bases from V and 4 bases from J, with 9 bases between. The data originate from a study of identical twins. The sample was also reused in another study, on yellow fever vaccine responses in identical twins.

The receptor's source is a woman aged 18-30 years in good health. Sequencing was performed on PBMCs. This chain joins TRBV4-3 and TRBJ2-5, with TRBD1 as a possible D gene (6 bases). CDR3 in amino acids: CASSQELQGETQYF. The CDR3 DNA reads as TGCGCCAGCAGCCAAGAGCTACAGGGAGAGACCCAGTACTTC.